This is a list of T cell receptor beta chains from one sample in a study of T cells after yellow fever vaccination. MiXCR, applied by TCRdb to the 5' RACE reads, yields one record per CDR3 protein. This sample has 450,000 to 600,000 distinct CDR3 sequences, with about a sixth found just once. The material sequenced was PBMCs, taken 4 to 5 days after the first yellow fever vaccination. The receptors derive from a man younger than 35 who received the YFV17D yellow fever vaccine. The conserved cysteine and the conserved F or W are not part of the CDR3 here. Fields, in order: V gene, clone size, CDR3 protein. Rows may omit the clone size; those that give it use once, few, many or a size class.

V gene: TRBV4-1
clone size: .
CDR3 protein: ASSQAHRGGGEKLF

V gene: TRBV12-3/TRBV12-4
clone size: .
CDR3 protein: ASSLTANTIY

V gene: TRBV12-3/TRBV12-4
clone size: .
CDR3 protein: ASSSPRGSGGKTQY

V gene: TRBV7-9
clone size: few
CDR3 protein: ASSFTLGKNIQY

V gene: TRBV12-3/TRBV12-4
clone size: many
CDR3 protein: ASSLAQGSYTGELF

V gene: TRBV4-3
clone size: few
CDR3 protein: ASSQDFMGGASYNSPLH

V gene: TRBV19
clone size: .
CDR3 protein: ASSRIGDQETQY

V gene: TRBV5-1
clone size: many
CDR3 protein: ASSLKGGLDQPQH

V gene: TRBV10-3
clone size: few
CDR3 protein: AISEEGLIQY

V gene: TRBV20-1
clone size: few
CDR3 protein: SARVTSGGPYNEQF

V gene: TRBV5-1
clone size: few
CDR3 protein: ASSLAEGQLNTIY

V gene: TRBV5-1
clone size: many
CDR3 protein: ASSLGSGGAYNEQF

V gene: TRBV4-1
clone size: few
CDR3 protein: ASSLKQGEGFYEQY

V gene: TRBV19
clone size: few
CDR3 protein: ASSITWLGEKLF

V gene: TRBV3-1
clone size: .
CDR3 protein: ASSQGQGQKIGYT

V gene: TRBV6-2/TRBV6-3
clone size: .
CDR3 protein: ASKPGFNSPLH

V gene: TRBV11-2
clone size: few
CDR3 protein: ASSPSLDSHLSGNTIY

V gene: TRBV28
clone size: few
CDR3 protein: ASSSPGQNFYGYT

V gene: TRBV7-2
clone size: few
CDR3 protein: ASSPGGSAGTQY

V gene: TRBV10-2
clone size: few
CDR3 protein: ASGGDSSSPLH

V gene: TRBV7-9
clone size: few
CDR3 protein: ASWGGAGELF

V gene: TRBV2
clone size: .
CDR3 protein: ASSKGLAGVGDTGELF

V gene: TRBV5-1
clone size: few
CDR3 protein: ASSSQGENNSPLH

V gene: TRBV5-4
clone size: .
CDR3 protein: ASSLSPTSGTQY

V gene: TRBV6-5
clone size: many
CDR3 protein: ASSYSGRDQPQH

V gene: TRBV6-2/TRBV6-3
clone size: few
CDR3 protein: ASVRYNEQF

V gene: TRBV7-9
clone size: .
CDR3 protein: ASSLTGDRGKGTLH

V gene: TRBV7-2
clone size: .
CDR3 protein: ASSLTGVWNEKLF

V gene: TRBV20-1
clone size: few
CDR3 protein: SAPWGSYEQY

V gene: TRBV19
clone size: few
CDR3 protein: ASSLGALLPYNEQF

V gene: TRBV7-2
clone size: many
CDR3 protein: ASSPSWADTQY